One and the same sample provided the 30 T cell receptor beta chains below, sequenced in a study of T cell responses to AZD1222 COVID-19 vaccine listed by TCRdb under 2021. Sample time point, as interpreted from the label and publication: baseline before first vaccination. The library was obtained by the immunoSEQ multiplex PCR assay. TCRdb took over this immuneACCESS table, retaining in-frame rearrangements with V and J assigned. Such tables are incomplete; in checked studies, under half of the missing clones stem from an unresolved V gene, and the remainder is unexplained. The sample has fewer than 110,000 clones on record, 86% of them singletons. The ten biggest clones cover approximately 1.5% of the sample. The sample here was peripheral blood, taken on day 0 of AZD1222 vaccination. The receptor source for this set is an adult in good health.

The V gene is TRBV19, the J gene TRBJ2-5; D remains unclear. Germline V gives CDR1 LNHDA, CDR2 SQIVND (reference sequence). This CDR3 is built from 13 residues. The V end lost 3 bases, the J end lost 4 bases, and 9 bases lay between the germline ends. CDR3 nucleotide sequence: TGTGCCAGTAGTATGCCCCCTTCAGAGACCCAGTACTTC. Translating gives CASSMPPSETQYF.

J is TRBJ1-6 and V is TRBV18; 9 nucleotides align to TRBD1. The germline V gene has CDR1 KGHSH and CDR2 LQKENI. V shed 2 bases, J shed 9 bases, and the junction held 5 bases outside the gene matches. CDR3 size: 15 residues. The DNA for the CDR3 is TGTGCCAGCTCACCAGGACAGGGGTTTAGTTCACCCCTCCACTTT. Its translation is CASSPGQGFSSPLHF.

The genes are TRBV30 and TRBJ2-5, with a weak D call TRBD1 (5 bases). The CDR3 totals 14 residues. V was shortened by 0 bases and J by 7 bases, with 15 bases between the two germline ends. In germline, CDR1 is GTSNPN, CDR2 SVGIG (reference sequence). CDR3 protein: CAWSVRTGPRTQYF. The CDR3 region has the DNA TGTGCCTGGAGTGTAAGAACAGGCCCAAGGACCCAGTACTTC.

The rearrangement links TRBV6-2 or TRBV6-3 to TRBJ1-1, with D uncertain. Germline V CDR1 and CDR2: MNHEY, SVGEGT. This CDR3 is built from 14 residues. Trimming pared 2 bases from V and 1 base from J, leaving 8 bases between. The CDR3 region is CASSYGLWNTEAFF. Written as DNA, the CDR3 is TGTGCCAGCAGTTACGGGCTCTGGAACACTGAAGCTTTCTTT.

Within the sample, this clone is medium-sized. The J gene is TRBJ1-3, the V gene TRBV3-1 (or the pseudogene TRBV3-2), with a weak D call TRBD1 (5 bases). Germline V gene lookup returns CDR1 LGHDT and CDR2 YNNKEL (reference sequence). The V and J ends lost 0 bases and 7 bases respectively, with 7 bases between them. There are 13 residues in the CDR3. CDR3 region: CASSQDEGNTIYF. DNA of the CDR3: TGTGCCAGCAGCCAAGATGAGGGGAACACCATATATTTT.

A few counts support this clone. Other DNA sequences from this sample encode an identical CDR3 as well. The chain combines TRBV29-1 with TRBJ2-7, with 11 bases fitting TRBD1. The CDR3 covers 13 residues. V lost 6 bases to trimming and J lost 3 bases; unmatched junction nucleotides: 4. Germline V gives CDR1 SQVTM, CDR2 ANQGSEA. CDR3 nucleotides: TGCAGCGTCAGGACAGGGGGCTTCTACGAGCAGTACTTC. Translated: CSVRTGGFYEQYF.

The chain links TRBV6-2 or TRBV6-3 to TRBJ1-2; D possibly corresponds to TRBD1 (6 bases). Germline-derived CDR1 and CDR2 are MNHEY and SVGEGT. V lost 1 base to trimming and J lost 1 base, with 10 bases between them. The CDR3 totals 15 residues. CDR3 region: CASSYFGQINYGYTF. The DNA of the CDR3 is TGTGCCAGCAGTTACTTCGGACAGATTAACTATGGCTACACCTTC.

CDR3 DNA: TGTGCCTCCGGACAGAGTCTAGTTTCACCCCTCCACTTT. Translated: CASGQSLVSPLHF. J is TRBJ1-6 and V is TRBV30, with D possibly matching TRBD1 (6 bases). V was trimmed by 7 bases and J by 9 bases, leaving 16 bases between them. The germline gives CDR1 GTSNPN, CDR2 SVGIG (reference sequence). CDR3 length: 13 amino acids.

The chain recombines TRBV4-3 with TRBJ2-7, with D hard to call. This CDR3 contains 16 residues. Per germline, CDR1 LGHNA and CDR2 YSLEER. Trimming removed 0 bases from V and 2 bases from J, with 14 bases in between. The DNA of the CDR3 is TGCGCCAGCAGCCAAGATCGCCGATCAGCAACCTACGAGCAGTACTTC. Translated: CASSQDRRSATYEQYF.

On this clone: Since no conserved phenylalanine or tryptophan closes the CDR3, a read error is the likely cause. Because the CDR3's place on the DNA is in doubt, the DNA is left out and the CDR3 is given as listed by TCRdb. This chain joins TRBV27 and TRBJ1-5; TRBD1, as called in the table, went unchecked against the DNA. CDR1 MNHEY and CDR2 SMNVEV come from the germline V gene (reference sequence). The CDR3 has 9 amino acids, counting both end residues. CDR3 protein: CASSLRGTE.

The V and J genes are TRBV27 and TRBJ1-2; 7 nucleotides align to TRBD1. In germline, CDR1 is MNHEY, CDR2 SMNVEV (reference sequence). The CDR3 extends over 14 amino acids. With 5 bases clipped from V and 1 base from J, the junction kept 4 bases outside the gene matches. This chain's CDR3 is CASSRDSGNYGYTF. The CDR3 coding sequence is TGTGCCAGCAGTCGGGACAGCGGTAACTATGGCTACACCTTC.

The V gene is TRBV7-2, the J gene TRBJ1-1, with D possibly being TRBD1 (5 bases). CDR3 length: 13 residues. V was clipped by 5 bases and J by 5 bases, with 12 bases between them. Germline lookup yields CDR1 SGHTA and CDR2 FQGNSA. The CDR3 region has the DNA TGTGCCAGCAGCCTCGAAGGGGAGACTGAAGCTTTCTTT. Protein sequence: CASSLEGETEAFF.

The chain joins TRBV4-1 to TRBJ2-3; D may match TRBD1 or TRBD2 (5 bases each). This CDR3 has 16 amino acids. The V gene lost 0 bases and the J gene lost 7 bases, with 17 bases spanning the gap. Germline values: CDR1 MGHRA, CDR2 YSYEKL. The CDR3 loop reads CASSQEGTGIRNTQYF. The CDR3, as DNA: TGCGCCAGCAGCCAAGAAGGGACGGGGATTAGGAATACGCAGTATTTT.

The chain combines TRBV19 with TRBJ2-1; 7 nucleotides line up with TRBD2. Germline V lookup: CDR1 LNHDA, CDR2 SQIVND (reference sequence). The CDR3 sequence is 14 residues long. The V gene end was trimmed by 3 bases and the J gene end by 7 bases; junction bases not matched to a gene: 6. The CDR3 reads CASSMGGSRNEQFF. DNA of the CDR3: TGTGCCAGTAGTATGGGGGGGAGTAGGAATGAGCAGTTCTTC.

This clone was counted a single time. J is TRBJ2-3 and V is TRBV28; D gene unclear. From germline, CDR1 is MDHEN and CDR2 SYDVKM. The length of the CDR3 is 14 residues. Deletions cut 4 bases from V and 2 bases from J, with 10 bases between. CDR3: CASSSGRITDTQYF. DNA of the CDR3: TGTGCCAGCAGTTCCGGACGGATCACAGATACGCAGTATTTT.

The chain uses TRBV29-1 and TRBJ1-3; TRBD1 aligns across 8 bases. V trimming: 7 bases; J trimming: 1 base; junction bases outside the gene matches: 6. The CDR3 extends over 14 amino acids. Germline CDR1 and CDR2: SQVTM and ANQGSEA. The CDR3 sequence is CSGSGGRSGNTIYF. The CDR3 DNA reads TGCAGCGGATCAGGGGGCCGATCTGGAAACACCATATATTTT.

V is TRBV7-8 and J is TRBJ1-5; TRBD1 matches 9 bases. The CDR3 extends over 14 amino acids. Germline values: CDR1 SGHVS, CDR2 FQNEAQ. Trimming cost V 5 bases and J 6 bases; bases outside gene matches: 5. CDR3 DNA: TGTGCCAGCAGCCACCGGACAGGGGTTCAGCCCCAGCATTTT. This encodes CASSHRTGVQPQHF.

V gene TRBV9 combines with J gene TRBJ2-1; 7 bases match TRBD2. The CDR3 runs to 19 residues. The germline CDR1 and CDR2 sequences are SGDLS and YYNGEE. V dropped 4 bases and J dropped 0; count of bases not matched to a gene: 16. The CDR3 reads CASSFRTSLFPSSYNEQFF. CDR3 DNA sequence: TGTGCCAGCAGCTTTCGGACTAGTTTGTTCCCCAGCTCCTACAATGAGCAGTTCTTC.

The chain is built from TRBV3-1 (or the pseudogene TRBV3-2) and TRBJ2-3; 8 nucleotides match TRBD1. Germline V gene data show CDR1 as LGHDT and CDR2 as YNNKEL (reference sequence). V lost 2 bases and J lost 0; bases outside the gene matches: 4. The CDR3 runs to 16 residues. CDR3 in DNA: TGTGCCAGCAGCCAAACAGGGGGTTCTAGCACAGATACGCAGTATTTT. Protein sequence: CASSQTGGSSTDTQYF.

The chain recombines TRBV28 with TRBJ1-1, with 7 bases identical to TRBD1. The CDR3 sequence is 14 residues long. The V and J ends lost 4 bases and 1 base, in that order; junction bases with no gene match: 3. Germline values: CDR1 MDHEN, CDR2 SYDVKM. The CDR3 sequence: CASSWTGSNTEAFF. The CDR3 region has the DNA TGTGCCAGCAGTTGGACAGGATCGAACACTGAAGCTTTCTTT. The entire variable domain, with the rest obtained from reference TRBV28 and TRBJ1-1, is as follows: DVKVTQSSRYLVKRTGEKVFLECVQDMDHENMFWYRQDPGLGLRLIYFSYDVKMKEKGDIPEGYSVSREKKERFSLILESASTNQTSMYLCASSWTGSNTEAFFGQGTRLTVV.

V gene TRBV28 combines with J gene TRBJ1-2, with TRBD1 matching over 10 bases. With 6 bases clipped from V and 8 bases from J, the junction kept 6 bases outside the gene matches. Germline loops: CDR1 MDHEN, CDR2 SYDVKM. CDR3 length equals 13 residues. The CDR3 loop reads CASRELTGGGYTF. The CDR3 DNA reads TGTGCCAGCAGAGAATTGACAGGGGGCGGCTACACCTTC.

The table lists this clone with a few counts. The V call is TRBV28, the J call TRBJ1-4; D is possibly TRBD1 (6 bases). CDR3 length: 18 amino acids. The germline V gene has CDR1 MDHEN and CDR2 SYDVKM. Trimming cost V 3 bases and J 6 bases, with 23 bases left between them. CDR3 residues: CASSFYGTWGSRDEKLFF. CDR3 nucleotides: TGTGCCAGCAGTTTTTATGGGACATGGGGATCTAGGGATGAAAAACTGTTTTTT.

This chain joins TRBV7-2 and TRBJ1-2; tentatively, D is TRBD1 (6 bases). The germline CDR1 and CDR2 sequences are SGHTA and FQGNSA. Trimming cost V 0 bases and J 4 bases, with 15 bases left between them. This CDR3 contains 16 residues. CDR3 loop: CASSLAGGAEAYGYTF. In nucleotides, the CDR3 is TGTGCCAGCAGCTTAGCTGGGGGGGCAGAGGCCTATGGCTACACCTTC.

This clone was seen more than once but under ten times. This rearrangement joins TRBV2 to TRBJ1-5, with a possible D match to TRBD1 (6 bases). The ends were cut back, 7 bases at V and 3 bases at J, with 13 bases in the middle. This CDR3 is built from 14 residues. Germline CDR1 SNHLY, CDR2 FYNNEI. The CDR3 region is CASNQDRDNQPQHF. The DNA for the CDR3 is TGTGCCAGCAACCAGGACAGAGACAATCAGCCCCAGCATTTT. Using reference TRBV2 and TRBJ1-5 for the parts outside the CDR3, the full variable domain is EPEVTQTPSHQVTQMGQEVILRCVPISNHLYFYWYRQILGQKVEFLVSFYNNEISEKSEIFDDQFSVERPDGSNFTLKIRSTKLEDSAMYFCASNQDRDNQPQHFGDGTRLSIL.

The chain employs TRBV6-5 and TRBJ2-2; D not resolved. This CDR3 region has 13 residues. In germline, CDR1 is MNHEY, CDR2 SVGAGI. V lost 7 bases to trimming and J lost 2 bases, with 8 bases between them. Written as DNA, the CDR3 is TGTGCCAGCACGGCACCTAACACCGGGGAGCTGTTTTTT. The encoded protein is CASTAPNTGELFF.

The chain joins TRBV19 to TRBJ1-5; D perhaps matches TRBD1 (5 bases). This CDR3 is built from 15 residues. V was trimmed by 4 bases and J by 5 bases, leaving 15 bases between them. Germline V gives CDR1 LNHDA, CDR2 SQIVND (reference sequence). Written as DNA, the CDR3 is TGTGCCAGTAGTACCGGGACGGCTGCGGATCAGCCCCAGCATTTT. Protein sequence: CASSTGTAADQPQHF.

This chain uses TRBV28 with TRBJ2-3; TRBD2 matches 14 bases. Looked up from germline, CDR1 is MDHEN and CDR2 is SYDVKM. The CDR3 length is 17 residues. Trimming took 3 bases from V and 2 from J; bases not matched to a gene: 4. The CDR3 DNA follows: TGTGCCAGCAGTTTCGAGACTAGCGGGAGGGTCACAGATACGCAGTATTTT. It codes for CASSFETSGRVTDTQYF.

The rearrangement joins TRBV28 to TRBJ1-3, with D perhaps TRBD1 (5 bases). The germline V gene encodes CDR1 MDHEN and CDR2 SYDVKM. This CDR3 spans 16 amino acids. Deletions cut 3 bases from V and 1 base from J, with 13 bases between. The CDR3 protein is CASSLVGGRSGNTIYF. CDR3 sequence (DNA): TGTGCCAGCAGTTTGGTCGGGGGAAGGTCTGGAAACACCATATATTTT.

The V gene is TRBV7-2, the J gene TRBJ1-1; perhaps TRBD1 as D (5 bases). Germline CDR1 and CDR2: SGHTA and FQGNSA. Trimming shortened V by 5 bases and J by 4 bases, and 17 bases separated the two germline ends. CDR3 length: 15 residues. The CDR3 nucleotides are TGTGCCAGCAGCCCCAATTCCGGCAGGGCCACTGAAGCTTTCTTT. This gives the protein CASSPNSGRATEAFF. Combining the CDR3 with reference TRBV7-2 and TRBJ1-1 gives the whole variable domain GAGVSQSPSNKVTEKGKDVELRCDPISGHTALYWYRQSLGQGLEFLIYFQGNSAPDKSGLPSDRFSAERTGGSVSTLTIQRTQQEDSAVYLCASSPNSGRATEAFFGQGTRLTVV.

The rearrangement joins TRBV19 to TRBJ2-1; 12 nucleotides match TRBD1. From germline, CDR1 is LNHDA and CDR2 SQIVND (reference sequence). With 3 bases clipped from V and 8 bases from J, the junction kept 5 bases outside the gene matches. The CDR3 is 15 residues long. The DNA for the CDR3 is TGTGCCAGTAGTATCGTGGGGACAGGGGGCGATGAGCAGTTCTTC. It translates to CASSIVGTGGDEQFF. Filled out from reference TRBV19 and TRBJ2-1, the complete variable domain reads DGGITQSPKYLFRKEGQNVTLSCEQNLNHDAMYWYRQDPGQGLRLIYYSQIVNDFQKGDIAEGYSVSREKKESFPLTVTSAQKNPTAFYLCASSIVGTGGDEQFFGPGTRLTVL.